This T cell receptor (beta chain) was sequenced for a study of cytomegalovirus exposure and HLA in healthy donors (dated by TCRdb to the late 2010s). Regarding the research as a whole: In an earlier analysis of roughly 500 of the donors, roughly 300 Gb of sequence data and 90 million to 120 million unique TCR beta sequences from about 179 million T cells were reported. Roughly 300 gigabases of sequencing data and approximately 93 million unique TCR sequences were included in an early release covering about 700 HLA-typed donors. The genetic ancestry cluster associated with self-reported Caucasian donors included roughly four fifths of the 300 to 400 genotyped donors. The study was designed to test whether signatures of past pathogen exposure could be identified by cataloging public T cell receptors. The T cell repertoires of some 700 subjects were profiled by immunosequencing and related to cytomegalovirus serostatus. A separate validation cohort of about 110 different subjects was used in addition to the roughly 640-subject first cohort. The study combined high-throughput TCR immunosequencing, statistical association of individual TCRs with disease status, and machine learning to predict cytomegalovirus infection status. In a later analysis, previously published TCR beta repertoires from several hundred donors were re-analyzed and high-resolution HLA genotyping was added so that TCR occurrence patterns could be studied. In the later analysis, no new phenotypic data were used to find candidate immune exposures; instead, reliance was placed on TCR beta sequences and their occurrence across donors. An earlier analysis of about 620 of the donors applied high-throughput TCR beta sequencing to assess whether each TCR beta V gene segment acted as functional or pseudogenic. Donor age, sex, ethnicity and CMV serostatus were compiled together with the repertoire data. A later genetic analysis took genome-wide SNP genotypes for about 55% of the 666 donors and used that subset as a discovery cohort. Every discovery cohort repertoire had been produced on one sequencing platform. HLA typing included class I and class II loci at four-digit resolution. Typing coverage varied by locus: roughly 629-640 donors for A, B, C, DRB1 and DQB1; roughly 510 for DQA1; approximately 570 for DPA1; approximately 450 for DPB1. Four to six DR-DQ haplotypes were handled as single units for association and clustering, since linkage in the cohort was strong. On average, roughly 240,000 unique TCR beta nucleotide sequences were sequenced per donor among 350 to 400 genotyped donors of the cohort, with 15% to 20% of those sequences being non-productive. The investigation overall reported the following: In a later analysis, 15,000 to 20,000 TCR beta sequences were associated with specific HLA alleles at a false discovery rate of 0.05. A later analysis reported that several top co-occurrence clusters appeared linked to parvovirus B19, influenza, CMV and Epstein-Barr virus. A later analysis found that TCR association rates varied across HLA loci, with DRB1 alleles showing the most associated TCRs and HLA-C alleles the fewest. V-gene and J-gene trimming of TCR beta chains was associated with a missense DCLRE1C variant in a later genetic analysis, and the association was replicated in an independent cohort. Three of the identified cytomegalovirus-associated TCR beta chains were confirmed in vitro to be specific for cytomegalovirus antigens. The sequencing pipeline was judged likely to have produced a cluster of highly shared sequence variants as a technical artifact. The authors suggested that the approach could potentially be generalized to other disease states and immunological phenotypes. Across donors, most TCR sequences were observed very rarely, whereas some public TCRs were present in many individuals. Only TCR beta chains were sequenced in this cohort, and the absence of alpha or paired-chain data limited detectable features. HLA typing was unavailable for some donors at each locus, so association tests used only the typed subset. Broadly in line with IMGT annotations, most TCR beta V segments showed up in productive rearrangements about 87% or about 30% of the time in an earlier analysis of several hundred of the donors. Because the 87-base-pair reads could not distinguish some IMGT-functional V segments, including TRBV6-2 and TRBV6-3, those segments were excluded. The presence/absence analyses assumed that sequencing depth was roughly uniform across donors, and that assumption may not be true. The earlier analysis of some 540 of the donors excluded 15 to 20 rarely observed V segments, including chromosome 9 orphons, because counts were too low. A further reported finding was that TCR beta sequences accurately predicted the HLA-A and HLA-B alleles for most subjects in the first cohort. In a later analysis, HLA-associated TCR beta chains were found to be more clonally expanded and to have lower generation probabilities than equally common non-associated chains. Cytomegalovirus status was reported to be diagnosed by the classifier with high specificity and sensitivity in both the original and validation cohorts. In the study, around 150 TCR beta chains were listed as associated with cytomegalovirus. Linkage disequilibrium might explain the correlated functional status among segregating V segments, but an unknown experimental factor could not be excluded. When HLA alleles, especially DR and DQ, strongly co-occurred, TCR associations were difficult to assign to individual alleles. According to a later analysis, most CMV-associated TCR beta chains appeared to be HLA-restricted, and the HLA associations seemed to be driven largely by CMV exposure. The only immune exposure information available for the cohort was CMV serostatus. Compared with the roughly 710-donor mean, donors in an Asian-associated ancestry cluster had fewer N-insertions in productive TCRs, according to a later genetic analysis.

Trimming costs V 1 base and J 1 base, and their ends lie 7 bases apart. The CDR3 sequence holds 14 residues, the cysteine and phenylalanine included. Here the CDR3 DNA is all that survives: 42 bases in frame from base 1. Sequences MNHEY (CDR1) and SVGAGI (CDR2) are obtained from the germline V gene. The cohort consisted of hundreds of healthy bone marrow donors. Cohort members were all nominally healthy when sampled, although unrecorded immune exposures were likely present. The donor tested CMV seropositive and was one of the 289 seropositive cohort members. A peripheral blood sample was provided by each donor, and peripheral blood mononuclear cells were used for TCR beta sequencing. Genomic DNA extraction from the blood cell samples was performed with the Qiagen DNeasy Blood Extraction Kit. About this clone: Its binding antigen is unknown. Within one base of it there is no much larger clone, and no base qualities were kept.

Library preparation employed the immunoSEQ multiplex PCR assay. For the multiplex PCR, a mixture combining 60 forward primers for TCR Vbeta segments and 13 reverse primers for TCR Jbeta segments was used. A multiplex PCR assay on genomic DNA amplified the CDR3 region of rearranged TCR beta genes. On the Illumina HiSeq System, the amplified TCR beta libraries were sequenced as 87-base-pair reads. As for the authors' bioinformatics: A later analysis tallied around 80 million unique TCR beta chains across the 600 to 700 repertoires, and about 12 million of those chains were shared by two or more donors. Raw reads were error-corrected and collapsed into unique sequences with a nearest-neighbor algorithm that merged closely related sequences to remove PCR and sequencing errors. CDR3 sequences were aligned to IMGT reference sequences to assign V, D and J gene segments. For a sequence to be retained, at least a six-nucleotide match to both a V gene segment and a J gene segment was required. Rearrangements were classified as productive when the CDR3 lacked stop codons and remained in frame with V and J, and all other rearrangements were classified as non-productive. CDR3 was defined by IMGT convention, running from the second conserved V-encoded cysteine to the conserved J-encoded phenylalanine. The earlier analysis of around 640 of the donors excluded sequences that lacked an unambiguous match to a single V gene segment. In an earlier analysis of a few hundred of the donors, V segments were called functional above 56.7% productive rearrangements and were called segregating when the between-donor standard deviation exceeded 5%. A statistical classification framework was developed to diagnose cytomegalovirus status using the catalog of TCR beta chain sequences. In a later analysis, V and J genes were assigned by comparing TCR nucleotide sequences against IMGT/GENE-DB human TR gene sequences. Using the TCRdist pipeline, a later analysis assigned CDR3 sequences along with most-parsimonious VDJ recombination scenarios. In a later analysis, each TCR beta chain was defined by its CDR3 amino acid sequence together with its V-gene family, and reads without a unique V-gene family were excluded. As a way to deal with suspected cross-contamination and a sequencing artifact, a later analysis dropped approximately 590 nucleotide sequences that were highly shared and had low generation probability. In a later analysis, a clonal expansion index was calculated for each public chain from normalized within-repertoire ranks of inferred template counts. In a later analysis, generation probabilities were computed with a VDJ recombination model fitted to out-of-frame rearrangements, and the resulting probabilities were checked against IGoR. Hypergeometric tests were used in a later analysis to score TCR-TCR, TCR-HLA and TCR-CMV co-occurrence, with a repertoire-size bias correction applied to the TCR pairs. To estimate false discovery rates, a later analysis permuted the HLA or CMV assignments 20 times. In a later analysis, co-occurring TCRs were grouped using DBSCAN, and TCRdist sequence similarity was added for clustering within HLA-allele-positive subsets. For co-occurrence clustering, repertoires with fewer than 30,000 or more than 120,000 public chains were excluded, along with roughly five repertoires with anomalous nucleotide sharing. The table was pulled from immuneACCESS by TCRdb, which kept in-frame rearrangements only. Such tables lose some clones; where checked, under half of the loss comes from unresolved V genes, and the rest has no known cause. V and J calls and clone size are given by that table; D and trimming were obtained from the DNA. This sample has roughly 250,000 clones in its table, and about four fifths of those were observed once. The ten largest clones represent approximately 2% of the sample.

Recombination linked TRBV6-5 to TRBJ2-5, with the identity of the D gene unclear. Sequencing was carried out using PBMCs. The clonotype comes from a woman aged 40 to 50 in good health and CMV-seropositive. The bases read TGTGCCAGCAGTTACTTAGTCACCCAAGAGACCCAGTACTTC. The encoded protein is CASSYLVTQETQYF.